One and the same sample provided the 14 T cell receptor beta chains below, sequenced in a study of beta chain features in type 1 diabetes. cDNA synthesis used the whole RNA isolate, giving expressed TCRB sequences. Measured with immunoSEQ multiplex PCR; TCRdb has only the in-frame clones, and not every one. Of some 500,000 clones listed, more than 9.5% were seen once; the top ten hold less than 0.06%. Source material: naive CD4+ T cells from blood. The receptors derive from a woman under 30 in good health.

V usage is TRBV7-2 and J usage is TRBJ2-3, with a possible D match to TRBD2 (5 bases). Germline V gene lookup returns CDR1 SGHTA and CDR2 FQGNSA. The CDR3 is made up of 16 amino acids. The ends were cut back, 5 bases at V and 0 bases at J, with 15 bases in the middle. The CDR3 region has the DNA TGTGCCAGCAGCCCTCCGGGCGGCGGGAGCACAGATACGCAGTATTTT. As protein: CASSPPGGGSTDTQYF.

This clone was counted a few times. The CDR3 sequence: CASSIDLNWLSIAKNIQYF. As DNA, the CDR3 is TGTGCCAGTAGTATAGATCTTAATTGGCTATCTATAGCCAAAAACATTCAGTACTTC. The V gene is TRBV19, the J gene TRBJ2-4, with D unresolved. Trimming cost V 0 bases and J 0 bases, with 18 bases left between them. The V gene's germline CDR1 is LNHDA and CDR2 SQIVND (reference sequence). CDR3 length: 19 amino acids.

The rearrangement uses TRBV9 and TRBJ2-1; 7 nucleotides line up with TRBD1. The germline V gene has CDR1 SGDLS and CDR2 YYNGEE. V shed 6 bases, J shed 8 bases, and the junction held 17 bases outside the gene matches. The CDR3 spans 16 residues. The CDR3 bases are TGTGCCAGCACCCCTCGCCGACAGGGAGAGGGGTATGAGCAGTTCTTC. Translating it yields CASTPRRQGEGYEQFF.

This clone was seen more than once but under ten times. CDR3: CASSLDLPAGFISYEQYV. Written as DNA, the CDR3 is TGTGCCAGCAGCTTAGATCTCCCAGCGGGGTTTATCTCCTACGAGCAGTACGTC. V usage is TRBV11-2 and J usage is TRBJ2-7, with 7 positions matching TRBD2. From germline, CDR1 is SGHAT and CDR2 FQNNGV. The CDR3 loop spans 18 amino acids. Trimming at V came to 0 bases and at J to 0 bases, leaving 11 bases not matched to a gene.

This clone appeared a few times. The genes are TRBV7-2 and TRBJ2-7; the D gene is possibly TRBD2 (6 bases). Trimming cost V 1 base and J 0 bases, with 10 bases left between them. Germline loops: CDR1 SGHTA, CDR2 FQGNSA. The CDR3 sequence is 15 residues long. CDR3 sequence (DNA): TGTGCCAGCAGCTTAGGACTAGTAGTCTCCTACGAGCAGTACTTC. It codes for CASSLGLVVSYEQYF.

DNA of the CDR3: TGTGCCAGCAGCTCCCGGACAGACAAAGAGACCCAGTACTTC. This encodes CASSSRTDKETQYF. The rearrangement joins TRBV11-2 to TRBJ2-5; D is perhaps TRBD1 (6 bases). V lost 4 bases and J 3 bases, leaving 12 bases between the germline ends. In germline, CDR1 is SGHAT, CDR2 FQNNGV. The CDR3 runs 14 residues.

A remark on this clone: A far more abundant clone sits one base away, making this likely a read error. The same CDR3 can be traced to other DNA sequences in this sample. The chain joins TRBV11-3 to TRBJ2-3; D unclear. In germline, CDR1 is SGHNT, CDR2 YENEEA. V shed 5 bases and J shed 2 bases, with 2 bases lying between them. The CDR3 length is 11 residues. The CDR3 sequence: CASSLTDTQYF. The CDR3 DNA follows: TGTGCCAGCAGCCTCACAGATACGCAGTATTTT.

The CDR3 here is CASSPLAGQNTEAFF. CDR3 coding DNA: TGTGCCAGCAGCCCCTTGGCCGGACAGAACACTGAAGCTTTCTTT. The chain carries TRBV7-9 and TRBJ1-1; possibly TRBD1 for D (5 bases). Per the germline V gene, CDR1 is SEHNR and CDR2 is FQNEAQ (reference sequence). This CDR3 spans 15 amino acids. Between the trimmed V and J ends, which lost 5 bases and 1 base, there was a span of 14 bases.

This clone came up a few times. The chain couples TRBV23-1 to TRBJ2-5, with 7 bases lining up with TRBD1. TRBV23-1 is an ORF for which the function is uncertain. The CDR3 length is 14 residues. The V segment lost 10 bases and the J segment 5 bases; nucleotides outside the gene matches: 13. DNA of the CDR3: TGCGCCATTAAAGAGACAGGGCTGCAGGAGACCCAGTACTTC. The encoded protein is CAIKETGLQETQYF.

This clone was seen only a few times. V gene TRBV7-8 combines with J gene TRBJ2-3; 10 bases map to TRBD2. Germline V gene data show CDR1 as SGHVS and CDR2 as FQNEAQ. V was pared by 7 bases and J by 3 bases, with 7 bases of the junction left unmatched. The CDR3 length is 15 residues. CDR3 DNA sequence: TGTGCCAGCACCCCTAGCGGGAGACTGACAGATACGCAGTATTTT. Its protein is CASTPSGRLTDTQYF.

CDR3 nucleotides: TGTGCCAGCAGCCAAGCTAGCGGCCGTCAGGGGGACAATGAGCAGTTCTTC. Translated: CASSQASGRQGDNEQFF. The gene calls are TRBV4-2 and TRBJ2-1; either TRBD1 or TRBD2 may supply D (7 bases each). Trimming cost V 1 base and J 5 bases, with 18 bases left between them. The germline V gene has CDR1 LGHNA and CDR2 YNFKEQ. CDR3 length equals 17 residues.

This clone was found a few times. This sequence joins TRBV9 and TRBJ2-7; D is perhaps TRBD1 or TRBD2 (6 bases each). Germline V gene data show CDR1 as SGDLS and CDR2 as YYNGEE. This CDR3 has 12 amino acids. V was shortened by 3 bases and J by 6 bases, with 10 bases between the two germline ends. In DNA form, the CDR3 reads TGTGCCAGCAGCGGTCCGGGGGCCGAGCAGTACTTC. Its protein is CASSGPGAEQYF.

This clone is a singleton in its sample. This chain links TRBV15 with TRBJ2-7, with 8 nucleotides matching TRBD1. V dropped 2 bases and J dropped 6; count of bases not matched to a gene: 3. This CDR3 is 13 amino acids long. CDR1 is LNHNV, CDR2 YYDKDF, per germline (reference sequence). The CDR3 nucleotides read TGTGCCACCAGCAGAAAAACAGGGGGCGAGCAGTACGTC. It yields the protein CATSRKTGGEQYV.

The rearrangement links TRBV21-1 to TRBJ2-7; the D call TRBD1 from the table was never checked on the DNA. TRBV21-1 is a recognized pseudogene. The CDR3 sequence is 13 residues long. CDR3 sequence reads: CASGPRTVYEQYV. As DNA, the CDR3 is TGTGCCAGCGGCCCGAGGACAGTTTACGAGCAGTACGTC.